This is a list of T cell receptor beta chains from one sample in a study of blood T cell repertoires in COVID-19. Profiled with immunoSEQ multiplex PCR; TCRdb holds only in-frame clones, not every one. The table has approximately 310,000 clones, over 75% seen once; the top ten hold more than 2%. Sequencing was carried out using PBMCs or T cells enriched from blood (not recorded which). The receptors come from a man younger than 40 who had recovered from COVID-19. The CDR3 runs from the conserved cysteine through the conserved F or W. The D gene is left open where the match is weak. The size of a clone is reported for some rows only, either as once, few or many, or as a class for expanded clones.

.	TRBV25-1	TRBJ1-6	.	CASIPELEGSPLHF	TGTGCCAGCATTCCAGAGTTAGAGGGCTCACCCCTCCACTTT
.	TRBV2	TRBJ2-7	.	CASRVAIAYEQYF	TGTGCCAGCAGGGTAGCGATCGCCTACGAGCAGTACTTC
once	TRBV7-8	TRBJ2-5	.	CASSLVGIHRETQYF	TGTGCCAGCAGCTTAGTGGGCATTCATCGAGAGACCCAGTACTTC
.	TRBV5-4	TRBJ2-5	TRBD2	CASSLDGTSGGRVTQYF	TGTGCCAGCAGCTTGGATGGGACTAGCGGGGGGCGTGTGACCCAGTACTTC
.	TRBV7-9	TRBJ1-1	TRBD1	CASSPRGLMNTEAFF	TGTGCCAGCAGCCCCAGGGGGCTCATGAACACTGAAGCTTTCTTT
.	TRBV3-1/TRBV3-2	TRBJ2-1	.	CASSQWSGGEGNEQFF	TGTGCCAGCAGCCAATGGTCTGGGGGCGAGGGGAATGAGCAGTTCTTC
.	TRBV27	TRBJ2-1	TRBD1	CASSDRDRNLNEQFF	TGTGCCAGCAGTGACCGGGACAGGAACCTCAATGAGCAGTTCTTC
.	TRBV19	TRBJ2-1	TRBD1	CASSTRTGNHEQFF	TGTGCCAGTAGTACCCGGACAGGTAACCATGAGCAGTTCTTC
.	TRBV27	TRBJ2-1	TRBD2	CASSPSGGAYNEQFF	TGTGCCAGCAGTCCAAGCGGGGGAGCCTACAATGAGCAGTTCTTC
.	TRBV30	TRBJ2-1	.	CAWSVSRVNEQFF	TGTGCCTGGAGTGTAAGCAGGGTCAATGAGCAGTTCTTC
few	TRBV11-2	TRBJ2-7	.	CASSLDRGQFYEQYF	TGTGCCAGCAGCTTAGACCGCGGACAGTTCTACGAGCAGTACTTC
.	TRBV7-9	TRBJ1-1	TRBD1	CASSLAQGQDEAFF	TGTGCCAGCAGCTTAGCGCAGGGACAGGATGAAGCTTTCTTT
.	TRBV13	TRBJ2-7	.	CASSFSGISSYEQYF	TGTGCCAGCAGCTTCTCAGGGATTTCCTCCTACGAGCAGTACTTC
.	TRBV7-9	TRBJ2-5	.	CASSRTTQETQYF	TGTGCCAGCAGCCGTACTACGCAAGAGACCCAGTACTTC
.	TRBV30	TRBJ1-2	.	CAFAGVSTFYGYTF	TGTGCCTTCGCCGGGGTCAGCACTTTCTATGGCTACACCTTC
.	TRBV19	TRBJ1-6	TRBD1	CASSLLGQGANSPLHF	TGTGCCAGTAGTCTCCTAGGACAGGGGGCGAATTCACCCCTCCACTTT
.	TRBV12-5	TRBJ1-1	.	CASGLVAREAFF	TGTGCTAGTGGTTTGGTTGCCAGGGAAGCTTTCTTT
.	TRBV6-5	TRBJ2-7	TRBD1	CASSYGTDYEQYF	TGTGCCAGCAGTTACGGGACAGACTACGAGCAGTACTTC
.	TRBV20-1	TRBJ1-1	TRBD1	CSAQTGPEAFF	TGCAGTGCCCAGACAGGGCCTGAAGCTTTCTTT
once	TRBV6-5	TRBJ1-1	.	CASSYGAGRTEAFF	TGTGCCAGCAGTTACGGGGCGGGGAGAACTGAAGCTTTCTTT
.	TRBV6-5	TRBJ2-7	TRBD2	CASGTSVRYEQYF	TGTGCCAGCGGGACTAGCGTTCGCTACGAGCAGTACTTC
once	TRBV5-1	TRBJ1-6	TRBD1	CASSLRGPTANSPLHF	TGCGCCAGCAGCTTGAGGGGGCCGACAGCCAATTCACCCCTCCACTTT
.	TRBV12-3/TRBV12-4	TRBJ1-1	.	CASMDLGDTEAFF	TGTGCCAGTATGGATTTAGGGGACACTGAAGCTTTCTTT
.	TRBV30	TRBJ1-1	TRBD1	CAWDVSRGIEAFF	TGTGCCTGGGACGTATCCAGGGGGATTGAAGCTTTCTTT
.	TRBV30	TRBJ2-1	.	CAWSKGEGEQFF	TGTGCCTGGTCTAAGGGGGAGGGTGAGCAGTTCTTC
.	TRBV15	TRBJ2-1	.	CATSRYRGWNEQFF	TGTGCCACCAGCAGATACCGGGGGTGGAATGAGCAGTTCTTC
.	TRBV7-3	TRBJ2-5	TRBD2	CASSPWGAGDNKQETQYF	TGTGCCAGCAGCCCCTGGGGAGCGGGGGACAACAAACAAGAGACCCAGTACTTC
.	TRBV11-2	TRBJ2-7	TRBD1	CASSLGTGVRNEQYF	TGTGCCAGCAGCCTAGGGACAGGGGTCCGAAACGAGCAGTACTTC
.	TRBV25-1	TRBJ1-4	TRBD1	CASRTGTGVEKLFF	TGTGCCAGCCGCACCGGGACAGGGGTTGAAAAACTGTTTTTT
.	TRBV19	TRBJ1-1	TRBD1	CATGWGRGQGKTEAFF	TGTGCCACCGGGTGGGGGAGAGGACAGGGAAAGACTGAAGCTTTCTTT
.	TRBV2	TRBJ1-1	.	CAISDRQNTEAFF	TGTGCCATTTCAGACAGGCAGAACACTGAAGCTTTCTTT
.	TRBV12-3/TRBV12-4	TRBJ1-2	.	CASSLRRANGYTF	TGTGCCAGCAGTTTACGTCGCGCGAATGGCTACACCTTC
.	TRBV5-1	TRBJ2-3	TRBD1	CASSLTGDYGGTQYF	TGCGCCAGCAGCCTGACAGGGGATTACGGGGGTACGCAGTATTTT
.	TRBV7-2	TRBJ1-5	.	CASSPYYYQPQHF	TGTGCCAGCAGCCCCTATTACTATCAGCCCCAGCATTTT
.	TRBV4-3	TRBJ1-4	.	CASSQDGRGGQFGEKLFF	TGCGCCAGCAGCCAAGATGGGAGGGGTGGGCAGTTCGGGGAAAAACTGTTTTTT
.	TRBV11-2	TRBJ1-6	.	CASSGNRDNSPLHF	TGTGCCAGCAGCGGGAACAGGGACAATTCACCCCTCCACTTT
.	TRBV4-2	TRBJ1-1	.	CASSQVVRNTEAFF	TGTGCCAGCAGCCAAGTCGTCAGAAACACTGAAGCTTTCTTT
.	TRBV9	TRBJ1-2	TRBD1	CASSVQGALGYTF	TGTGCCAGCAGCGTACAGGGGGCGCTTGGCTACACCTTC
.	TRBV4-2	TRBJ1-2	TRBD1	CASSVRDRGKDYGYTF	TGTGCCAGCAGCGTCCGGGACAGGGGGAAAGACTATGGCTACACCTTC
.	TRBV18	TRBJ1-2	TRBD1	CASSPSGTGDYGYTF	TGTGCCAGCTCACCGTCCGGGACAGGGGACTATGGCTACACCTTC
.	TRBV9	TRBJ2-1	.	CASSQRSGTNQLNNEQFF	TGTGCCAGCAGCCAACGTAGCGGAACGAACCAGCTCAACAATGAGCAGTTCTTC
.	TRBV27	TRBJ2-3	TRBD1	CASSLGRGLADTQYF	TGTGCCAGCAGTTTAGGCAGGGGGCTCGCAGATACGCAGTATTTT
.	TRBV12-3/TRBV12-4	TRBJ2-7	TRBD1	CASSSQGSYEQYF	TGTGCCAGCAGTTCACAGGGGAGCTACGAGCAGTACTTC
.	TRBV6-5	TRBJ1-6	TRBD1	CASRRDRANSPLHF	TGTGCCAGCAGAAGGGACAGGGCTAATTCACCCCTCCACTTT
.	TRBV2	TRBJ2-5	TRBD2	CASSGLAGWETQYF	TGTGCCAGCAGTGGACTAGCGGGGTGGGAGACCCAGTACTTC
.	TRBV5-1	TRBJ2-5	.	CASSPIVSGTQYF	TGCGCCAGCAGCCCCATTGTGTCGGGGACCCAGTACTTC
.	TRBV10-3	TRBJ2-1	TRBD2	CATTTGTSAPGEQFF	TGTGCCACCACCACCGGGACTAGCGCCCCGGGTGAGCAGTTCTTC
.	TRBV11-3	TRBJ2-1	.	CASSLRRGGLFSSSYNEQFF	TGTGCCAGCAGCTTAAGGAGGGGGGGCCTCTTTTCGAGCTCCTACAATGAGCAGTTCTTC
.	TRBV27	TRBJ1-1	.	CASGSLSTPQAFNAEAFF	TGTGCCAGCGGATCCCTCTCAACCCCACAGGCCTTTAACGCTGAAGCTTTCTTT
.	TRBV18	TRBJ2-1	TRBD1	CASSPRQGGKREQFF	TGTGCCAGCTCACCTCGACAGGGGGGAAAGCGTGAGCAGTTCTTC
few	TRBV10-3	TRBJ1-2	TRBD1	CAIRGGQGVHGYTF	TGTGCCATCAGGGGGGGACAGGGTGTGCATGGCTACACCTTC